This is a list of T cell receptor beta chains from one sample in a study of human T cells and chemical hapten exposure. One entry per CDR3 protein, called by TCRdb with MiXCR from the RACE reads. The sample shows around 300,000 distinct CDR3 sequences, 6% to 8.5% of them seen only once. The sample was whole blood, taken in connection with sensitization to the hapten diphenylcyclopropenone (DPC). The receptors shown here come from a woman between 18 and 29 years old with alopecia areata. Some clones in this sample may be carry-over from other donors' samples. Both conserved end residues are trimmed from each CDR3.

>TRBV10-3|TRBJ2-1
AISPWQGNEQF
>TRBV11-3|TRBJ2-1
ASSLGIEQF
>TRBV14|TRBJ1-6
ASSHSWGSSYNSPLH
>TRBV5-4|TRBJ1-2
ASSPDRIDYGYT
>TRBV7-6|TRBJ2-5
ASSLRGRETQY
>TRBV7-9|TRBJ1-1
ASSLALRAAF
>TRBV7-2|TRBJ2-3
ASSEGRGGRTDTQY
>TRBV5-4|TRBJ1-1
ASSPGGQGWGSMATEAF
>TRBV11-2|TRBJ2-1
ASSSGLAGSNEQF
>TRBV12-3/TRBV12-4|TRBJ1-4
ASSLVTSRDEKLF
>TRBV29-1|TRBJ1-2
SVTGGAGYGYT